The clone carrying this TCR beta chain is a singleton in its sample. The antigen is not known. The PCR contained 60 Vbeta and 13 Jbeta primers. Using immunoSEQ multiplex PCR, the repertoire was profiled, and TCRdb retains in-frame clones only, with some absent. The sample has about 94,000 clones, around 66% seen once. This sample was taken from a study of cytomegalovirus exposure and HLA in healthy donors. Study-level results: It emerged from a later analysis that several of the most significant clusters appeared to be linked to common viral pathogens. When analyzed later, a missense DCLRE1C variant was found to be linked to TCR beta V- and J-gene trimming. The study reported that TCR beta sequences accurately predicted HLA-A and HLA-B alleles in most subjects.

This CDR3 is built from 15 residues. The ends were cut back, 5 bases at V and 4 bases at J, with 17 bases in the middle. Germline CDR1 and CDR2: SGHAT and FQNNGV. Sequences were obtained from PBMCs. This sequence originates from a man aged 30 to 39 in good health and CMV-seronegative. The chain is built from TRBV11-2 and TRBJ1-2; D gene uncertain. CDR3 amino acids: CASSRSGGGSYGYTF. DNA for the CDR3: TGTGCCAGCAGCCGTTCAGGAGGAGGCAGCTATGGCTACACCTTC.